This is a list of T cell receptor beta chains from one sample in a study of cytomegalovirus exposure and HLA in healthy donors. The assay was immunoSEQ multiplex PCR, and TCRdb's table has in-frame clones only and misses some. The top ten hold roughly 8.2% of the sample, which has more than 100,000 clones, around 73% seen once. The material sequenced was PBMCs. The receptor source for this set is a woman aged 40 to 55 in good health and CMV-seropositive. Each CDR3 is given with its conserved first and last residue. A D gene is named only where the DNA matches it firmly. Size tells how often a clone was seen (once, few, many) or the class of an expanded clone, and some rows leave it out.

-	TRBV7-8	TRBJ1-5	-	CASSLMGGNNQPQHF	TGTGCCAGCAGCTTGATGGGGGGGAACAATCAGCCCCAGCATTTT
-	TRBV6-5	TRBJ1-3	-	CASRRGVSGNTIYF	TGTGCCAGCAGGCGGGGGGTATCGGGAAACACCATATATTTT
once	TRBV6-5	TRBJ2-5	TRBD1	CASSRQGANQETQYF	TGTGCCAGCAGCCGACAGGGGGCCAACCAAGAGACCCAGTACTTC
-	TRBV6-1	TRBJ1-1	TRBD1	CASPDRAGTEAFF	TGTGCCAGCCCGGACAGGGCTGGCACTGAAGCTTTCTTT
-	TRBV5-1	TRBJ1-2	-	CASREREPFYGYTF	TGCGCCAGCAGAGAACGGGAGCCCTTCTATGGCTACACCTTC
-	TRBV2	TRBJ1-5	-	CASSERAGRNQPQHF	TGTGCCAGCAGTGAACGGGCGGGTAGAAATCAGCCCCAGCATTTT
few	TRBV10-3	TRBJ1-2	-	CAISESLGAYGYTF	TGTGCCATCAGTGAGTCTCTGGGGGCATATGGCTACACCTTC
-	TRBV4-2	TRBJ2-5	-	CASSQGGEETQYF	TGTGCCAGCAGCCAAGGGGGCGAGGAGACCCAGTACTTC
-	TRBV9	TRBJ2-7	TRBD2	CASSVHPGLVLSEQYF	TGTGCCAGCAGCGTTCATCCGGGACTAGTACTAAGCGAGCAGTACTTC
-	TRBV18	TRBJ1-1	-	CASSLPTGPDTEAFF	TGTGCCAGCTCCCTCCCGACAGGACCAGACACTGAAGCTTTCTTT
few	TRBV7-3	TRBJ2-5	TRBD1	CASSSRTGETQYF	TGTGCCAGCAGCTCTAGGACAGGGGAGACCCAGTACTTC
once	TRBV6-4	TRBJ2-7	-	CASSVEDSYEQYF	TGTGCCAGCAGCGTTGAGGATTCCTACGAGCAGTACTTC
-	TRBV7-2	TRBJ2-3	-	CASSLAGGIDTQYF	TGTGCCAGCAGCTTAGCAGGGGGTATAGATACGCAGTATTTT
-	TRBV4-1	TRBJ1-2	TRBD1	CASSQEPGQGFGYTF	TGCGCCAGCAGCCAAGAGCCGGGACAGGGATTTGGCTACACCTTC
-	TRBV7-9	TRBJ2-2	-	CASSLGARNTGELFF	TGTGCCAGCAGCCTAGGGGCCAGAAACACCGGGGAGCTGTTTTTT
-	TRBV7-9	TRBJ1-1	TRBD1	CASSLAYRGNTEAFF	TGTGCCAGCAGCTTAGCGTACAGGGGGAACACTGAAGCTTTCTTT
-	TRBV4-3	TRBJ2-3	TRBD1	CASSQDVTGPDTQYF	TGCGCCAGCAGCCAAGATGTGACAGGGCCAGATACGCAGTATTTT
-	TRBV25-1	TRBJ1-2	-	CASSRVGGYTF	TGTGCCAGCAGTCGGGTTGGGGGCTACACCTTC
-	TRBV9	TRBJ2-1	-	CASSARGVSYNEQFF	TGTGCCAGCAGCGCCAGGGGGGTCTCCTACAATGAGCAGTTCTTC
-	TRBV5-1	TRBJ2-5	-	CASSLEGGETQYF	TGCGCCAGCAGCTTGGAAGGGGGAGAGACCCAGTACTTC
-	TRBV5-1	TRBJ1-4	-	CASSRDTPTNEKLFF	TGCGCCAGCAGCCGGGACACCCCAACTAATGAAAAACTGTTTTTT
-	TRBV7-5	TRBJ2-3	-	CARSPGTAAPLTDTQYF	TGTGCCAGAAGCCCGGGGACAGCAGCCCCACTCACAGATACGCAGTATTTT
-	TRBV5-4	TRBJ2-7	TRBD1	CASSLGQGSSYEQYF	TGTGCCAGCAGCCTCGGACAGGGGAGCTCCTACGAGCAGTACTTC
-	TRBV5-6	TRBJ2-7	TRBD1	CASSRYGQGVYEQYF	TGTGCCAGCAGCCGATACGGACAGGGGGTCTACGAGCAGTACTTC
-	TRBV5-1	TRBJ1-4	-	CASSLGPAGGNEKLFF	TGCGCCAGCAGCCTCGGACCGGCGGGGGGTAATGAAAAACTGTTTTTT
-	TRBV6-1	TRBJ2-3	TRBD1	CASSEYGTGLWNTQYF	TGTGCCAGCAGTGAATACGGGACAGGGCTCTGGAATACGCAGTATTTT
few	TRBV5-6	TRBJ2-1	-	CASSFRGADEQFF	TGTGCCAGCAGCTTTCGGGGGGCGGATGAGCAGTTCTTC
-	TRBV5-1	TRBJ2-3	-	CASSLRTDTQYF	TGCGCCAGCAGCCTCCGCACAGATACGCAGTATTTT
-	TRBV6-5	TRBJ2-7	-	CASSGTPYEQYF	TGTGCCAGCAGCGGGACACCCTACGAGCAGTACTTC
-	TRBV6-5	TRBJ1-1	-	CASSSFLTEAFF	TGTGCCAGCAGTTCCTTTCTGACTGAAGCTTTCTTT
-	TRBV18	TRBJ2-7	-	CASSSDRYEQYF	TGTGCCAGCTCGTCCGACAGGTACGAGCAGTACTTC
-	TRBV27	TRBJ2-5	TRBD2	CASSLSASGETQYF	TGTGCCAGCAGTTTATCGGCTAGCGGGGAGACCCAGTACTTC
few	TRBV27	TRBJ1-2	-	CASSLGGNYGYTF	TGTGCCAGCAGTTTAGGAGGGAACTATGGCTACACCTTC
few	TRBV27	TRBJ1-1	-	CASSLAAGGTEAFF	TGTGCCAGCAGTTTGGCGGCAGGAGGGACTGAAGCTTTCTTT
-	TRBV7-2	TRBJ2-5	TRBD1	CASSLAPRTGSGRWTQYF	TGTGCCAGCAGCTTAGCCCCCCGGACAGGGTCGGGTCGGTGGACCCAGTACTTC
once	TRBV27	TRBJ1-1	-	CATVRQTAADTEAFF	TGTGCCACCGTCAGACAGACGGCGGCGGACACTGAAGCTTTCTTT
-	TRBV11-1	TRBJ2-5	-	CASSLLSGKGTQYF	TGTGCCAGCAGCTTATTGTCAGGGAAGGGGACCCAGTACTTC
-	TRBV10-3	TRBJ1-1	-	CAIGDSGGGAFTEAFF	TGTGCCATCGGGGACTCCGGGGGAGGGGCGTTCACTGAAGCTTTCTTT
-	TRBV9	TRBJ2-1	TRBD1	CASSVTGGVYNEQFF	TGTGCCAGCAGCGTAACAGGGGGCGTCTACAATGAGCAGTTCTTC
-	TRBV5-1	TRBJ1-1	TRBD1	CASRGQENTEAFF	TGCGCCAGCAGGGGACAGGAAAACACTGAAGCTTTCTTT
-	TRBV7-2	TRBJ1-5	-	CASSLQGFGQPQHF	TGTGCCAGCAGCCTACAGGGTTTTGGACAGCCCCAGCATTTT
-	TRBV27	TRBJ1-1	-	CASSLKGDTEAFF	TGTGCCAGCAGTTTGAAGGGGGACACTGAAGCTTTCTTT
-	TRBV5-8	TRBJ2-3	-	CASSFRGLGADTQYF	TGTGCCAGCAGCTTCCGCGGTCTCGGGGCAGATACGCAGTATTTT
-	TRBV5-8	TRBJ1-2	-	CASSYFPVTYGYTF	TGTGCCAGCAGCTATTTTCCGGTCACCTATGGCTACACCTTC
-	TRBV4-2	TRBJ1-1	TRBD1	CASSLQKGARLTEAFF	TGTGCCAGCAGCCTTCAGAAGGGGGCGCGTTTAACTGAAGCTTTCTTT
-	TRBV6-6	TRBJ1-1	-	CASSPLSGGPNTEAFF	TGTGCCAGCAGCCCGCTCTCGGGGGGGCCGAACACTGAAGCTTTCTTT